This entry lists 5 T cell receptor beta chains sequenced from one sample in a study of radiation and T cells in renal cell carcinoma. Sequencing was performed with immunoSEQ multiplex PCR; in TCRdb, only in-frame clones are kept and a portion is missing. The sample has more than 75,000 clones; roughly 85% are singletons. The time point denotes: blood 2 weeks post-SBRT. Stated treatment: 15 Gy SBRT to primary tumor, nephrectomy 4 weeks later. This specimen consisted of blood, obtained from a patient whose treatment included radiotherapy and nephrectomy. The receptors were gathered from a woman aged 50 to 60 with renal cell carcinoma.

The J gene is TRBJ2-1, the V gene TRBV19, with D possibly being TRBD2 (6 bases). This CDR3 has 15 amino acids. CDR1 and CDR2 from the germline V gene are LNHDA and SQIVND (reference sequence). Trimming left V 3 bases short and J 9 bases short, with 18 bases between. The CDR3 loop reads CASSMGGHAGGEQFF. CDR3 DNA sequence: TGTGCCAGTAGTATGGGAGGTCACGCCGGCGGTGAGCAGTTCTTC.

This clone showed up just a few times. The chain is built from TRBV9 and TRBJ2-1, with 10 bases aligning to TRBD2. Unmatched junction bases numbered 2, after V lost 3 bases and J lost 2 bases. Germline V CDR1 and CDR2: SGDLS, YYNGEE. This CDR3 has 15 amino acids. CDR3 loop: CASSASGRTYNEQFF. The CDR3 DNA reads as TGTGCCAGCAGCGCTAGCGGGAGAACCTACAATGAGCAGTTCTTC.

The genes are TRBV7-2 and TRBJ2-1; 7 bases are shared with TRBD2. The CDR3 runs 15 residues. The germline gives CDR1 SGHTA, CDR2 FQGNSA. The J segment lost 9 bases and the V segment lost 4 bases, leaving 12 bases of the junction unmatched. CDR3 sequence reads: CASSSSGAHRGEQFF. In DNA, the CDR3 is TGTGCCAGCAGCTCGAGCGGGGCTCACCGGGGTGAGCAGTTCTTC. Looking up the rest from reference TRBV7-2 and TRBJ2-1 gives the full variable domain: GAGVSQSPSNKVTEKGKDVELRCDPISGHTALYWYRQSLGQGLEFLIYFQGNSAPDKSGLPSDRFSAERTGGSVSTLTIQRTQQEDSAVYLCASSSSGAHRGEQFFGPGTRLTVL.

The chain links TRBV5-4 to TRBJ1-1; TRBD1 might be the D (5 bases). The length of the CDR3 is 15 residues. Trimming removed 5 bases from V and 0 bases from J, with 14 bases in between. The V gene's germline CDR1 is SGHNT and CDR2 YYREEE (reference sequence). CDR3 residues: CASSWGTEMNTEAFF. CDR3 nucleotide sequence: TGTGCCAGCAGTTGGGGGACGGAGATGAACACTGAAGCTTTCTTT.

The chain employs TRBV28 and TRBJ2-1, with 7 bases aligning to TRBD2. The trim removed 5 bases at V and 5 bases at J, leaving 6 bases unmatched. CDR3 length equals 14 residues. Germline V CDR1 and CDR2: MDHEN, SYDVKM. The CDR3 sequence is CASSRTRKNNEQFF. CDR3 bases: TGTGCCAGCAGTCGGACTAGGAAAAACAATGAGCAGTTCTTC.